These 14 T cell receptor beta chains came from one sample sequenced in a study of T cell clonality in common variable immunodeficiency. Clones were sequenced by immunoSEQ multiplex PCR, and TCRdb holds only the in-frame ones, with some missing. This sample has approximately 75,000 clones and no singletons, with around 0.82% in the ten largest. The specimen was peripheral blood mononuclear cells. The receptors stem from a person aged 18 to 75 in good health.

This clone was counted at least ten times. The read halts 3 residues ahead of the CDR3 end, with the missing end drawn from the germline J gene. This chain links TRBV7-9 with TRBJ2-1, with TRBD2 matching over 8 bases. Germline V CDR1 and CDR2: SEHNR, FQNEAQ (reference sequence). J gave up 3 bases and V 5 bases, and 6 bases lay outside the gene matches. This CDR3 contains 15 residues. The CDR3 loop reads CASSPSGSRYNEQFF. Incomplete CDR3 DNA: TGTGCCAGCAGCCCGAGCGGGAGTCGCTACAATGAG. Full variable domain (outside the CDR3, taken from reference TRBV7-9 and TRBJ2-1): DTGVSQNPRHKITKRGQNVTFRCDPISEHNRLYWYRQTLGQGPEFLTYFQNEAQLEKSRLLSDRFSAERPKGSFSTLEIQRTEQGDSAMYLCASSPSGSRYNEQFFGPGTRLTVL.

This clone was recorded many times. The read gets to within 3 residues of the CDR3 end, and the germline J gene fills in the rest. This sequence joins TRBV14 and TRBJ2-7; D gene uncertain. Trimming cost V 4 bases and J 2 bases, with 15 bases left between them. Germline values: CDR1 SGHDN, CDR2 FVKESK. There are 15 residues in the CDR3. The covered CDR3 bases are TGTGCCAGCAGCCGTTCCAGGAGCCCCCCCTACGAG. It is translated as CASSRSRSPPYE. The CDR3 as a whole reads CASSRSRSPPYEQYF. Filled out from reference TRBV14 and TRBJ2-7, the complete variable domain reads EAGVTQFPSHSVIEKGQTVTLRCDPISGHDNLYWYRRVMGKEIKFLLHFVKESKQDESGMPNNRFLAERTGGTYSTLKVQPAELEDSGVYFCASSRSRSPPYEQYFGPGTRLTVT.

This clone was picked up many times. The read finishes 3 residues shy of the CDR3 end, and the germline J gene is used to complete it. V is TRBV18 and J is TRBJ2-1, with 7 bases identical to TRBD2. Germline V lookup: CDR1 KGHSH, CDR2 LQKENI. The CDR3 loop spans 15 amino acids. V shed 0 bases and J 3 bases; nucleotides not matched to a gene: 2. The CDR3 DNA, read in part, is TGTGCCAGCTCACCACCGGGGGGGATCTACAATGAG. Translation gives CASSPPGGIYNE. Given in full, the CDR3 is CASSPPGGIYNEQFF.

This clone was observed at least ten times. The sequenced CDR3 bases are TGTGCCAGCATGATGGAAAGGGGGCGCGGTACTGAA. It is translated as CASMMERGRGTE. The whole CDR3 protein reads CASMMERGRGTEAFF. The chain couples TRBV11-3 to TRBJ1-1; 7 bases are shared with TRBD1. The CDR3 end is not reached by the read, which stops 3 residues before it; the germline J gene fills it in. The CDR3 is 15 residues long. V trimming: 7 bases; J trimming: 5 bases; junction bases outside the gene matches: 13. Germline lookup yields CDR1 SGHNT and CDR2 YENEEA. Full variable domain (missing parts from reference TRBV11-3 and TRBJ1-1): EAGVVQSPRYKIIEKKQPVAFWCNPISGHNTLYWYLQNLGQGPELLIRYENEEAVDDSQLPKDRFSAERLKGVDSTLKIQPAELGDSAVYLCASMMERGRGTEAFFGQGTRLTVV.

The sample holds many counts of this clone. The CDR3 DNA, read in part, is TGTGCCAGCAGCTGGACACCCACCGGGGAG. Encoded protein: CASSWTPTGE. The whole CDR3 sequence reads CASSWTPTGELFF. The V and J genes are TRBV5-6 and TRBJ2-2; maybe TRBD1 (5 bases). With the read ending 3 residues before the CDR3 end, the germline J gene is used to fill in that end. CDR1 and CDR2 from the germline V gene are SGHDT and YYEEEE. V lost 3 bases and J lost 4, with 7 bases in between. This CDR3 is 13 amino acids long.

This clone was counted many times. From the germline J gene comes the end of the CDR3, since the read stops 3 residues before it. The rearrangement joins TRBV20-1 to TRBJ2-7; unclear D gene. This CDR3 is 18 amino acids long. V lost 0 bases to trimming and J lost 0 bases, with 21 bases between them. Germline V gives CDR1 DFQATT, CDR2 SNEGSKA (reference sequence). CDR3 sequence reads: CSARDRYQGGASSYEQYF. CDR3 DNA, as far as it was read: TGCAGTGCTAGAGATAGGTATCAAGGCGGAGCGTCCTCCTACGAG.

This clone was picked up many times. The read is 3 residues too short to cover the CDR3 end, so that end is filled in from the germline J gene. This chain connects TRBV7-3 to TRBJ1-2, with D perhaps matching TRBD1 (5 bases). V lost 2 bases and J lost 7, with 11 bases in between. Germline CDR1 and CDR2: SGHTA and FQGTGA. The CDR3 covers 13 residues. CDR3 DNA, as far as it was read: TGTGCCAGCAGCTTACTGGGGGGAGGTGGC. This codes for CASSLLGGGG. The entire CDR3 is CASSLLGGGGYTF.

This clone was observed at least ten times. The read terminates 3 residues ahead of where the CDR3 ends, so the germline J gene completes it. This chain joins TRBV28 and TRBJ2-7, with TRBD1 matching 9 bases. The length of the CDR3 is 15 residues. Per germline, CDR1 MDHEN and CDR2 SYDVKM. The ends lost 4 bases at V and 1 base at J; junction bases unmatched: 5. CDR3 sequence: CASSSPGQGSYEQYF. The sequenced CDR3 bases are TGTGCCAGCAGTTCCCCGGGACAGGGATCCTACGAG.

This clone was observed at least ten times. With the read ending 3 residues before the CDR3 end, the germline J gene is used to fill in that end. The chain carries TRBV18 and TRBJ2-3, with 7 bases that match TRBD2. The CDR3 runs to 15 residues. Germline CDR1 is KGHSH and CDR2 is LQKENI. Unmatched junction bases numbered 6, after V lost 2 bases and J lost 4 bases. This CDR3 is CASSPIVAGADTQYF. The sequenced part of the CDR3 DNA is TGTGCCAGCTCACCAATCGTCGCGGGAGCAGATACG.

This clone came up many times. The read ends 3 residues before the CDR3 terminus; that terminus is restored from the germline J gene. The chain uses TRBV20-1 and TRBJ2-7, with TRBD1 matching over 9 bases. J was trimmed by 3 bases and V by 4 bases; bases with no gene match: 4. Germline V gene lookup returns CDR1 DFQATT and CDR2 SNEGSKA (reference sequence). CDR3 length equals 13 residues. CDR3 bases read: TGCAGTGCTACCGGGACAGGGAACTACGAG. Translated: CSATGTGNYE. The whole CDR3 protein reads CSATGTGNYEQYF.

This clone was found many times. The sequenced fragment ends 3 residues before the CDR3 boundary, so the rest is inferred from the germline J gene. The chain joins TRBV20-1 to TRBJ1-2; TRBD1 matches at 7 bases. J gave up 2 bases and V 3 bases, and 3 bases lay outside the gene matches. CDR1 and CDR2 from the germline V gene are DFQATT and SNEGSKA (reference sequence). The length of the CDR3 is 13 residues. The CDR3 reads CSASRDSNYGYTF. The sequenced CDR3 bases are TGCAGTGCTAGTAGGGACAGCAACTATGGC.

This clone was detected ten times or more. The read ends 3 residues early relative to the CDR3; the germline J gene fills the gap. The V gene is TRBV7-9, the J gene TRBJ1-2, with D tentatively TRBD1 (5 bases). CDR1 is SEHNR and CDR2 is FQNEAQ in the germline V gene (reference sequence). The V gene lost 3 bases and the J gene lost 3 bases, with 8 bases spanning the gap. There are 13 residues in the CDR3. CDR3 bases read: TGTGCCAGCAGCTTCAGGGATGACTATGGC. It specifies CASSFRDDYG. From start to end, the CDR3 is CASSFRDDYGYTF.

This clone has ten or more counts. The sequenced fragment ends 3 residues before the CDR3 boundary, so the rest is inferred from the germline J gene. This chain uses TRBV20-1 with TRBJ1-2, with TRBD1 as a possible D gene (6 bases). Germline V gene sequence: CDR1 DFQATT, CDR2 SNEGSKA (reference sequence). Trimming pared 6 bases from V and 3 bases from J, leaving 20 bases between. The CDR3 totals 15 residues. Partial CDR3 DNA: TGCAGTGCGCCGGACAGTTTACCAGGGGACTATGGC. Its translation is CSAPDSLPGDYG. The CDR3 as a whole reads CSAPDSLPGDYGYTF.

This clone was recorded at least ten times. The missing CDR3 end, 3 residues past where the read stops, is filled in from the germline J gene. The chain couples TRBV5-1 to TRBJ1-5; 10 positions match TRBD1. Trimming took 0 bases from V and 5 from J; bases not matched to a gene: 2. The length of the CDR3 is 15 residues. Germline V CDR1 and CDR2: SGHRS, YFSETQ. The sequenced CDR3 bases are TGCGCCAGCAGCTTGGGGGACAGGGGCGATCAGCCC. It encodes CASSLGDRGDQP. The full CDR3 reads CASSLGDRGDQPQHF.